What follows are 27 T cell receptor beta chains derived from one specimen sequenced in a study of blood T cell repertoires in COVID-19. Sequencing was performed with immunoSEQ multiplex PCR; in TCRdb, only in-frame clones are kept and a portion is missing. This sample yields 400,000 or so clones, of which roughly nine tenths are seen a single time; roughly 1.1% belongs to the top ten. Sequenced input: PBMCs or T cells enriched from blood (not recorded which). Source of these receptors: a man younger than 40 who had recovered from COVID-19.

The chain joins TRBV4-1 to TRBJ2-5, with 10 bases aligning to TRBD2. CDR3 size: 19 residues. After removal of 6 bases from V and 0 bases from J, the junction contained 16 bases not matched to a gene. Per germline, CDR1 MGHRA and CDR2 YSYEKL. CDR3 protein: CASSQTVGASGSHQETQYF. Written as DNA, the CDR3 is TGCGCCAGCAGTCAAACCGTCGGGGCTAGCGGGAGCCACCAAGAGACCCAGTACTTC.

The sample holds one count of this clone. The genes are TRBV5-1 and TRBJ1-4; D gene ambiguous. V lost 0 bases to trimming and J lost 0 bases, with 9 bases between them. Germline CDR1 and CDR2: SGHRS and YFSETQ. The CDR3 contains 16 residues. Here the CDR3 reads CASSLEQTSTNEKLFF. The DNA of the CDR3 is TGCGCCAGCAGCTTGGAACAGACCTCAACTAATGAAAAACTGTTTTTT.

The chain joins TRBV18 to TRBJ2-1; D perhaps matches TRBD2 (5 bases). This CDR3 spans 13 amino acids. Germline CDR1 and CDR2: KGHSH and LQKENI. The V gene lost 7 bases and the J gene lost 1 base, with 8 bases spanning the gap. The CDR3 sequence is CASWESSYNEQFF. The DNA for the CDR3 is TGTGCCAGCTGGGAGAGTTCCTACAATGAGCAGTTCTTC.

V and J are TRBV28 and TRBJ2-7, with 10 bases identical to TRBD2. The germline CDR1 and CDR2 sequences are MDHEN and SYDVKM. The CDR3 is 13 residues long. V trimming: 6 bases; J trimming: 6 bases; junction bases outside the gene matches: 5. The CDR3 region is CASRGSGRVEQYF. In DNA form, the CDR3 reads TGTGCCAGCAGAGGGAGCGGGAGGGTCGAGCAGTACTTC.

This chain joins TRBV14 and TRBJ2-1; 9 bases align to TRBD2. The CDR3 is 15 amino acids. Per the germline V gene, CDR1 is SGHDN and CDR2 is FVKESK. With V trimmed by 3 bases and J by 4 bases, 4 bases remained unmatched. The CDR3 bases are TGTGCCAGCAGCCAGCAGGCGGGAGGGTACAATGAGCAGTTCTTC. Residues: CASSQQAGGYNEQFF.

J is TRBJ2-2 and V is TRBV24-1; TRBD1 matches 7 bases. The CDR3 length is 14 residues. Germline V CDR1 and CDR2: KGHDR, SFDVKD. V dropped 2 bases and J dropped 5; count of bases not matched to a gene: 1. CDR3 in DNA: TGTGCCACCAGTGATTGGGACAGTACCGGGGAGCTGTTTTTT. Amino acids: CATSDWDSTGELFF.

The CDR3 coding sequence is TGTGCCAGCAGCCAAGCCTACCGACAGGGAGTGAACACTGAAGCTTTCTTT. This encodes CASSQAYRQGVNTEAFF. The J gene is TRBJ1-1, the V gene TRBV3-1 (or the pseudogene TRBV3-2); 7 bases fit TRBD1. The CDR3 extends over 17 amino acids. V shed 1 base, J shed 0 bases, and the junction held 8 bases outside the gene matches. Looked up from germline, CDR1 is LGHDT and CDR2 is YNNKEL (reference sequence).

The rearrangement links TRBV7-9 to TRBJ2-7; tentatively, D is TRBD2 (6 bases). V lost 5 bases to trimming and J lost 6 bases, with 17 bases between them. There are 14 residues in the CDR3. CDR1 and CDR2 from the germline V gene are SEHNR and FQNEAQ (reference sequence). The CDR3 region is CASSRGLERGEQYF. The CDR3 DNA reads TGTGCCAGCAGCCGGGGACTGGAGAGGGGCGAGCAGTACTTC.

This clone was picked up one time. This CDR3 is CASRTGATGELFF. The CDR3 DNA reads TGTGCCAGCAGAACAGGGGCCACCGGGGAGCTGTTTTTT. This chain connects TRBV28 to TRBJ2-2; 7 bases align to TRBD1. Germline assignment: CDR1 MDHEN and CDR2 SYDVKM. The V gene end was trimmed by 6 bases and the J gene end by 4 bases; junction bases not matched to a gene: 2. This CDR3 is built from 13 residues.

The chain links TRBV7-9 to TRBJ1-2; D may be TRBD1 (6 bases). The CDR3 loop spans 13 amino acids. V lost 5 bases to trimming and J lost 4 bases, with 11 bases between them. Germline-derived CDR1 and CDR2 are SEHNR and FQNEAQ (reference sequence). CDR3 in DNA: TGTGCCAGCAGCCCGGACAGCTTCTATGGCTACACCTTC. Translating gives CASSPDSFYGYTF.

In regard to this clone: Germline and junction disagree at one end, which may indicate a read error. V usage is TRBV7-9 and J usage is TRBJ1-2; D possibly corresponds to TRBD1 (6 bases). Germline V gene data show CDR1 as SEHNR and CDR2 as FQNEAQ (reference sequence). There are 11 residues in the CDR3. CDR3 in amino acids: CASRYRQVVAF. For the CDR3, the DNA is TGTGCCAGCAGATACCGACAGGTAGTCGCCTTC.

J is TRBJ1-2 and V is TRBV12-3 or TRBV12-4; 8 bases match TRBD1. J was trimmed by 7 bases and V by 10 bases; bases with no gene match: 11. This CDR3 is 13 amino acids long. Here the CDR3 reads CAIAPTGQVGYTF. The DNA of the CDR3 is TGTGCCATTGCGCCTACGGGACAGGTTGGCTACACCTTC.

The chain joins TRBV7-2 to TRBJ2-3; possibly TRBD2 for D (5 bases). There are 16 residues in the CDR3. The germline V gene has CDR1 SGHTA and CDR2 FQGNSA. Trimming shortened V by 5 bases and J by 3 bases, and 18 bases separated the two germline ends. The CDR3 reads CASSKGGVSVTDTQYF. Here the CDR3 DNA reads TGTGCCAGCAGCAAAGGAGGCGTGAGCGTAACAGATACGCAGTATTTT.

This clone was recorded only once. The genes are TRBV28 and TRBJ2-1, with D perhaps matching TRBD1 (5 bases). V lost 2 bases, J lost 1 base, and 18 bases lay in between. Looked up from germline, CDR1 is MDHEN and CDR2 is SYDVKM. CDR3 length: 18 amino acids. The CDR3 DNA is TGTGCCAGCAGTTTAGTCAACCAGGGATTATTTTCCTACAATGAGCAGTTCTTC. It yields the protein CASSLVNQGLFSYNEQFF.

The genes are TRBV28 and TRBJ2-7, with 8 bases that match TRBD1. The V gene end was trimmed by 2 bases and the J gene end by 7 bases; junction bases not matched to a gene: 10. This CDR3 contains 15 residues. Germline V lookup: CDR1 MDHEN, CDR2 SYDVKM. The CDR3 nucleotides read TGTGCCAGCAGTTTACACCAGGACAGGGTTAGAGAGCAGTACTTC. Amino acids: CASSLHQDRVREQYF.

The V gene is TRBV3-1 (or the pseudogene TRBV3-2), the J gene TRBJ2-7, with TRBD2 matching over 7 bases. Germline assignment: CDR1 LGHDT and CDR2 YNNKEL (reference sequence). The ends lost 2 bases at V and 6 bases at J; junction bases unmatched: 10. This CDR3 region has 15 residues. CDR3 region: CASSQQGLPGGEQYF. CDR3 sequence (DNA): TGTGCCAGCAGCCAACAAGGACTGCCGGGGGGCGAGCAGTACTTC.

V usage is TRBV4-1 and J usage is TRBJ2-2, with 7 bases lining up with TRBD2. This CDR3 is 15 amino acids long. Germline assignment: CDR1 MGHRA and CDR2 YSYEKL. After removal of 6 bases from V and 1 base from J, the junction contained 5 bases not matched to a gene. This CDR3 is CASSKAGQNTGELFF. The CDR3 DNA reads TGCGCCAGCAGTAAAGCGGGGCAGAACACCGGGGAGCTGTTTTTT.

This clone was detected a few times. CDR3 region: CASNPLWGGEAFF. In DNA, the CDR3 is TGTGCCAGCAACCCCCTTTGGGGGGGTGAAGCTTTCTTT. This chain uses TRBV25-1 with TRBJ1-1, with D possibly TRBD1 on 5 matching bases. Trimming pared 7 bases from V and 7 bases from J, leaving 16 bases between. The CDR3 is 13 residues long. Germline-derived CDR1 and CDR2 are MGHDK and SYGVNS.

This clone occurred a few times. This chain links TRBV28 with TRBJ2-5, with D possibly TRBD1 on 6 matching bases. Germline V gene sequence: CDR1 MDHEN, CDR2 SYDVKM. The CDR3 is made up of 13 amino acids. V was cut by 2 bases and J by 4 bases, with 8 bases left in between. CDR3 nucleotides: TGTGCCAGCAGTTTAGGGGGCCCAGAGACCCAGTACTTC. Its protein product is CASSLGGPETQYF.

The genes are TRBV6-5 and TRBJ2-1; 7 nucleotides align to TRBD1. V shed 6 bases and J 4 bases; nucleotides not matched to a gene: 6. Per the germline V gene, CDR1 is MNHEY and CDR2 is SVGAGI. The CDR3 is 14 residues long. The DNA of the CDR3 is TGTGCCAGCAGGAGGGGGCAGGTTTACAATGAGCAGTTCTTC. It is translated as CASRRGQVYNEQFF.

The rearrangement joins TRBV19 to TRBJ2-7; 7 positions agree with TRBD2. Germline V gives CDR1 LNHDA, CDR2 SQIVND (reference sequence). The V gene end was trimmed by 6 bases and the J gene end by 4 bases; junction bases not matched to a gene: 9. There are 14 residues in the CDR3. DNA of the CDR3: TGTGCCAGTAGCACCGGACTAGAGTGGTACGAGCAGTACTTC. Encoded protein: CASSTGLEWYEQYF.

This clone was recorded once. V and J are TRBV10-3 and TRBJ1-2; 8 bases map to TRBD1. In germline, CDR1 is ENHRY, CDR2 SYGVKD. V lost 6 bases and J lost 6; bases outside the gene matches: 6. CDR3 length: 13 amino acids. The CDR3 is CAIRLGQENGYTF. CDR3 DNA sequence: TGTGCCATCAGACTGGGACAGGAAAATGGCTACACCTTC.

The chain is built from TRBV5-6 and TRBJ2-3; 8 bases agree with TRBD2. The V and J ends lost 4 bases and 1 base, in that order; junction bases with no gene match: 8. This CDR3 comprises 16 residues. Germline lookup yields CDR1 SGHDT and CDR2 YYEEEE. The CDR3 reads CASSTGLAGGTDTQYF. CDR3 bases: TGTGCCAGCAGCACCGGACTAGCCGGGGGCACAGATACGCAGTATTTT. The whole variable domain, filled in from reference TRBV5-6 and TRBJ2-3, reads DAGVTQSPTHLIKTRGQQVTLRCSPKSGHDTVSWYQQALGQGPQFIFQYYEEEERQRGNFPDRFSGHQFPNYSSELNVNALLLGDSALYLCASSTGLAGGTDTQYFGPGTRLTVL.

The chain has TRBV11-2 and TRBJ2-4, with 7 nucleotides matching TRBD1. This CDR3 contains 15 residues. V lost 6 bases to trimming and J lost 5 bases; unmatched junction nucleotides: 10. The V gene's germline CDR1 is SGHAT and CDR2 FQNNGV. The CDR3 region has the DNA TGTGCCAGCAGTAAAACAGGGGTGGCGGAAAACATTCAGTACTTC. It codes for CASSKTGVAENIQYF.

V and J are TRBV4-1 and TRBJ1-1, with D unclear. Germline V gene lookup returns CDR1 MGHRA and CDR2 YSYEKL. This CDR3 contains 14 residues. V was clipped by 4 bases and J by 4 bases, with 13 bases between them. The CDR3: CASSPRRASTEAFF. The CDR3 coding sequence is TGCGCCAGCAGCCCTAGGAGGGCGAGCACTGAAGCTTTCTTT.

The chain carries TRBV7-8 and TRBJ1-3; TRBD1 is a possible D gene (5 bases). Looked up from germline, CDR1 is SGHVS and CDR2 is FQNEAQ. Between the trimmed V and J ends, which lost 2 bases and 0 bases, there was a span of 8 bases. The CDR3 is made up of 15 amino acids. For the CDR3, the DNA is TGTGCCAGCAGCTTAACAGGCTACTCTGGAAACACCATATATTTT. It codes for CASSLTGYSGNTIYF.

The CDR3 coding sequence is TGTGCCAGCAGTAGCCGGGACAGGGGCGAGCAGTACTTC. Its protein product is CASSSRDRGEQYF. The chain carries TRBV6-5 and TRBJ2-7, with 10 bases fitting TRBD1. From germline, CDR1 is MNHEY and CDR2 SVGAGI. The CDR3 contains 13 residues. The V and J ends lost 5 bases and 6 bases, in that order; junction bases with no gene match: 4.